The rows below give T cell receptor beta chains drawn from one sample of a study of shared clonotypes between healthy human individuals. The table came from immunoSEQ multiplex PCR; TCRdb's copy has only in-frame clones and leaves some out. The table has over a million clones, approximately 96% seen once. The sequenced sample consisted of naive CD4+ T cells sorted from blood. The receptors shown here come from a man aged 30 to 39 in good health. CDR3s include the opening cysteine and the closing phenylalanine or tryptophan. Each record gives: J gene, D gene, V gene, CDR3 protein. The D gene is left open where the match is weak.

>TRBJ2-7|-|TRBV5-1
CASRNEKGRPYEQYF
>TRBJ2-5|-|TRBV27
CASSLTNVRGQETQYF
>TRBJ2-5|TRBD1|TRBV5-1
CASSSNQQGWETQYF
>TRBJ1-4|-|TRBV7-9
CASSLVRGWDEKLFF
>TRBJ2-1|TRBD1|TRBV7-6
CASSFLGQNNEQFF
>TRBJ2-7|TRBD1|TRBV19
CASSIGQGVSYEQYF
>TRBJ2-3|-|TRBV7-8
CASSSSYMGLSSTDTQYF
>TRBJ2-5|-|TRBV7-2
CASSLSPQETQYF
>TRBJ2-1|TRBD2|TRBV18
CASSPLLAGFRNEQFF
>TRBJ2-1|-|TRBV6-6
CASSVGGPSYNEQFF
>TRBJ2-7|TRBD2|TRBV7-9
CASSFGLAGAEEQYF
>TRBJ1-1|TRBD1|TRBV5-8
CASSYDRATEAFF
>TRBJ2-7|TRBD2|TRBV28
CASRRFSSGKWSSYEQYF
>TRBJ2-7|TRBD1|TRBV5-1
CASSFDRGGEQYF
>TRBJ2-1|-|TRBV28
CASSFPPESYNEQFF
>TRBJ2-3|-|TRBV27
CASSLSGRTDTQYF
>TRBJ2-1|-|TRBV11-2
CASSLLSTLANEQFF
>TRBJ1-1|-|TRBV18
CASSPPNGGRAFF